This entry lists 30 T cell receptor beta chains sequenced from one sample in a study of blood T cell repertoires in COVID-19. The method was immunoSEQ multiplex PCR; TCRdb's version includes in-frame clones alone and lacks a portion of them. This sample carries fewer than 250,000 clones, over 80% of them seen once, and the ten largest clones take under 0.95%. The sequencing sample was made of peripheral blood. These receptors came from a man between 60 and 75 years old with COVID-19, enrolled during active disease.

The chain is built from TRBV7-2 and TRBJ2-4, with D maybe TRBD2 (5 bases). Per the germline V gene, CDR1 is SGHTA and CDR2 is FQGNSA. Trimming cost V 1 base and J 0 bases, with 16 bases left between them. This CDR3 is 18 amino acids long. As DNA, the CDR3 is TGTGCCAGCAGCTTAGGCCCGAGGGAGCGCCTAGCCAAAAACATTCAGTACTTC. Its protein is CASSLGPRERLAKNIQYF.

The rearrangement joins TRBV11-3 to TRBJ1-1; D gene unclear. Germline V CDR1 and CDR2: SGHNT, YENEEA. There are 12 residues in the CDR3. V lost 5 bases, J lost 2 bases, and 6 bases lay in between. The CDR3 loop is CASSLSNTEAFF. The CDR3 DNA follows: TGTGCCAGCAGCCTGAGCAACACTGAAGCTTTCTTT. Variable domain in full (rest from reference TRBV11-3 and TRBJ1-1): EAGVVQSPRYKIIEKKQPVAFWCNPISGHNTLYWYLQNLGQGPELLIRYENEEAVDDSQLPKDRFSAERLKGVDSTLKIQPAELGDSAVYLCASSLSNTEAFFGQGTRLTVV.

This chain uses TRBV11-3 with TRBJ2-7; no clear D gene. Trimming took 1 base from V and 5 from J, leaving 9 bases between them. Germline loops: CDR1 SGHNT, CDR2 YENEEA. The CDR3 sequence is 13 residues long. CDR3 sequence: CASSLGSRDEQYF. The CDR3, as DNA: TGTGCCAGCAGCTTAGGGTCTCGGGACGAGCAGTACTTC.

V and J are TRBV28 and TRBJ1-5; D is uncertain. CDR3 length equals 14 residues. Germline CDR1 is MDHEN and CDR2 is SYDVKM. Deletions cut 3 bases from V and 2 bases from J, with 8 bases between. Written as DNA, the CDR3 is TGTGCCAGCAGTTTCTTTAGTGGCAATCAGCCCCAGCATTTT. It is translated as CASSFFSGNQPQHF. Full variable domain (remainder filled in from reference TRBV28 and TRBJ1-5): DVKVTQSSRYLVKRTGEKVFLECVQDMDHENMFWYRQDPGLGLRLIYFSYDVKMKEKGDIPEGYSVSREKKERFSLILESASTNQTSMYLCASSFFSGNQPQHFGDGTRLSIL.

This sequence joins TRBV5-8 and TRBJ2-1; 9 nucleotides align to TRBD1. The V gene end was trimmed by 2 bases and the J gene end by 7 bases; junction bases not matched to a gene: 7. The CDR3 sequence is 15 residues long. Germline assignment: CDR1 SGHTS and CDR2 YDEGEE. CDR3 amino acids: CASSFTGTGSNEQFF. CDR3 bases: TGTGCCAGCAGCTTTACCGGGACAGGGTCTAATGAGCAGTTCTTC.

This clone has more than one count but fewer than ten. The chain joins TRBV28 to TRBJ1-5; D unclear. Germline lookup yields CDR1 MDHEN and CDR2 SYDVKM. The CDR3 runs to 14 residues. Trimming stripped 5 bases from V and 4 bases from J, with 12 bases between. CDR3 coding DNA: TGTGCCAGCAGTCCGGGGAGATCAAATCAGCCCCAGCATTTT. Translation: CASSPGRSNQPQHF.

The gene calls are TRBV6-1 and TRBJ2-6, with a weak D call TRBD1 (5 bases). From germline, CDR1 is MNHNS and CDR2 SASEGT. There are 16 residues in the CDR3. V lost 4 bases and J 0 bases, leaving 10 bases between the germline ends. The CDR3 DNA reads as TGTGCCAGCAGTGGCACAAGGGGCTCTGGGGCCAACGTCCTGACTTTC. Its protein is CASSGTRGSGANVLTF.

The gene calls are TRBV9 and TRBJ2-5; maybe TRBD1 (6 bases). Germline V gives CDR1 SGDLS, CDR2 YYNGEE. V was cut by 4 bases and J by 2 bases, with 12 bases left in between. CDR3 length equals 14 residues. CDR3 loop: CASSPQGLQETQYF. CDR3 in DNA: TGTGCCAGCAGCCCCCAGGGGCTGCAAGAGACCCAGTACTTC.

This clone was found once. The chain carries TRBV4-1 and TRBJ2-2; a weak D match, TRBD1 (6 bases). The V and J ends lost 3 bases and 0 bases respectively, with 17 bases between them. The length of the CDR3 is 18 residues. Germline V gives CDR1 MGHRA, CDR2 YSYEKL. For the CDR3, the DNA is TGCGCCAGCAGCCAGGGCCCCTTTGGGGGCGCGAACACCGGGGAGCTGTTTTTT. Residues: CASSQGPFGGANTGELFF.

The chain employs TRBV14 and TRBJ2-3, with 13 nucleotides matching TRBD2. The CDR3 has 17 residues. The V gene end was trimmed by 1 base and the J gene end by 5 bases; junction bases not matched to a gene: 6. Looked up from germline, CDR1 is SGHDN and CDR2 is FVKESK. Here the CDR3 reads CASSQGRLAGGIDTQYF. CDR3 DNA: TGTGCCAGCAGCCAAGGTCGACTAGCGGGAGGCATAGATACGCAGTATTTT.

The V and J genes are TRBV11-1 and TRBJ2-2, with D perhaps TRBD1 (5 bases). The CDR3 extends over 19 amino acids. Trimming removed 0 bases from V and 4 bases from J, with 21 bases in between. CDR1 is SGHAT and CDR2 is FQDESV in the germline V gene (reference sequence). CDR3 residues: CASSLAWGQAEASTGELFF. The CDR3 DNA follows: TGTGCCAGCAGCTTAGCCTGGGGCCAGGCGGAAGCGAGCACCGGGGAGCTGTTTTTT.

This clone has just a few counts. The chain employs TRBV6-5 and TRBJ1-6, with D possibly being TRBD1 (6 bases). Germline assignment: CDR1 MNHEY and CDR2 SVGAGI. V dropped 4 bases and J dropped 7 bases, with 14 bases sitting between them. This CDR3 is 15 amino acids long. Written as DNA, the CDR3 is TGTGCCAGCAGTTCCGACCACAGGGAAAATTCACCCCTCCACTTT. It specifies CASSSDHRENSPLHF.

The chain links TRBV15 to TRBJ1-2, with 11 positions matching TRBD1. CDR1 LNHNV and CDR2 YYDKDF come from the germline V gene (reference sequence). V shed 3 bases and J 3 bases; nucleotides not matched to a gene: 6. The CDR3 has 16 amino acids. CDR3: CATSRVEGQGDYGYTF. The CDR3 nucleotides read TGTGCCACCAGCAGGGTTGAGGGACAGGGGGACTATGGCTACACCTTC.

The chain links TRBV28 to TRBJ1-2, with D possibly being TRBD1 (6 bases). V shed 5 bases and J shed 8 bases, with 12 bases lying between them. This CDR3 has 12 amino acids. The V gene's germline CDR1 is MDHEN and CDR2 SYDVKM. Here the CDR3 DNA reads TGTGCCAGCAGTGGTAACAGGGTCGGCTACACCTTC. Translated: CASSGNRVGYTF.

This clone appeared once. The rearrangement uses TRBV9 and TRBJ1-3; no definite D call. The CDR3 is made up of 14 amino acids. V dropped 1 base and J dropped 0 bases, with 5 bases sitting between them. Germline-derived CDR1 and CDR2 are SGDLS and YYNGEE. CDR3 nucleotides: TGTGCCAGCAGCGTACAAAACTCTGGAAACACCATATATTTT. Protein sequence: CASSVQNSGNTIYF.

This clone appeared a few times. The V call is TRBV28, the J call TRBJ1-1; D gene uncertain. The CDR3 length is 11 residues. V was cut by 7 bases and J by 11 bases, with 14 bases left in between. Germline values: CDR1 MDHEN, CDR2 SYDVKM. This CDR3 is CASKYEGKAFF. DNA of the CDR3: TGTGCCAGCAAGTACGAGGGTAAGGCTTTCTTT.

The gene calls are TRBV7-2 and TRBJ1-1; possibly TRBD1 for D (6 bases). Germline CDR1 is SGHTA and CDR2 is FQGNSA. This CDR3 region has 13 residues. The V end was cut by 5 bases, the J end by 8 bases, with 15 bases between. CDR3 bases: TGTGCCAGCAGCCGACAGGCTCCCTCGGAAGCTTTCTTT. This encodes CASSRQAPSEAFF.

V is TRBV11-2 and J is TRBJ2-1; tentatively, D is TRBD2 (5 bases). The CDR3 runs to 15 residues. Germline V lookup: CDR1 SGHAT, CDR2 FQNNGV. Trimming shortened V by 3 bases and J by 4 bases, and 13 bases separated the two germline ends. CDR3 amino acids: CASSFQRPLYNEQFF. The CDR3 DNA follows: TGTGCCAGCAGCTTTCAGCGGCCTTTATACAATGAGCAGTTCTTC. The full variable domain, its missing parts supplied by reference TRBV11-2 and TRBJ2-1, is EAGVAQSPRYKIIEKRQSVAFWCNPISGHATLYWYQQILGQGPKLLIQFQNNGVVDDSQLPKDRFSAERLKGVDSTLKIQPAKLEDSAVYLCASSFQRPLYNEQFFGPGTRLTVL.

The chain combines TRBV28 with TRBJ1-1, with 9 bases fitting TRBD1. There are 14 residues in the CDR3. Losses at the gene ends were 5 bases for V and 4 bases for J; bases not matched to a gene: 5. Germline loops: CDR1 MDHEN, CDR2 SYDVKM. CDR3 protein: CASSTTGGGTEAFF. For the CDR3, the DNA is TGTGCCAGCAGTACGACAGGGGGGGGCACTGAAGCTTTCTTT. The full variable domain, in which reference TRBV28 and TRBJ1-1 provide the parts outside the CDR3, is DVKVTQSSRYLVKRTGEKVFLECVQDMDHENMFWYRQDPGLGLRLIYFSYDVKMKEKGDIPEGYSVSREKKERFSLILESASTNQTSMYLCASSTTGGGTEAFFGQGTRLTVV.

This clone was counted a single time. This sequence joins TRBV6-5 and TRBJ1-1; the D is unclear. Germline V gene data show CDR1 as MNHEY and CDR2 as SVGAGI. V lost 7 bases, J lost 4 bases, and 16 bases lay in between. This CDR3 is 14 amino acids long. The CDR3 DNA reads TGTGCCAGCACCCCACTAGTCCCGGGCACTGAAGCTTTCTTT. This gives the protein CASTPLVPGTEAFF.

Here the CDR3 DNA reads TGCGCCAGCAGTCCTGGGACAGATTCCTACGAGCAGTACTTC. This sequence encodes CASSPGTDSYEQYF. The chain is built from TRBV23-1 and TRBJ2-7, with 7 bases that match TRBD1. TRBV23-1 is recorded as an ORF, its role being uncertain. V lost 4 bases, J lost 1 base, and 4 bases stayed unmatched. The CDR3 has 14 residues.

The V gene is TRBV6-5, the J gene TRBJ2-1; D perhaps matches TRBD2 (5 bases). The germline V gene has CDR1 MNHEY and CDR2 SVGAGI. V was cut by 7 bases and J by 1 base, with 14 bases left in between. The CDR3 is made up of 15 amino acids. CDR3 sequence reads: CASNVEDQSYNEQFF. CDR3 bases: TGTGCCAGCAATGTGGAGGACCAATCCTACAATGAGCAGTTCTTC.

This clone was recorded a few times. This rearrangement joins TRBV27 to TRBJ1-1; D is undetermined. The V end lost 2 bases, the J end lost 10 bases, and 14 bases lay between the germline ends. Germline-derived CDR1 and CDR2 are MNHEY and SMNVEV (reference sequence). The CDR3 contains 13 residues. The CDR3 here is CASSLMRQAPAFF. The CDR3, as DNA: TGTGCCAGCAGTTTAATGCGCCAGGCGCCAGCTTTCTTT.

The rearrangement uses TRBV27 and TRBJ1-2, with TRBD1 matching over 7 bases. CDR1 and CDR2 (germline): MNHEY, SMNVEV (reference sequence). With V trimmed by 3 bases and J by 7 bases, 8 bases remained unmatched. The CDR3 runs to 14 residues. The CDR3 loop is CASSLAGGVGGYTF. CDR3 bases: TGTGCCAGCAGTTTGGCAGGGGGTGTAGGTGGCTACACCTTC.

The count of this clone is one. Other DNA sequences in the same sample also yield this CDR3. The rearrangement uses TRBV6-6 and TRBJ1-4, with D possibly matching TRBD1 (5 bases). Looked up from germline, CDR1 is MNHNY and CDR2 is SVGAGI (reference sequence). CDR3 length equals 14 residues. Trimming shortened V by 2 bases and J by 8 bases, and 12 bases separated the two germline ends. The CDR3 here is CASSYGQGGEKLFF. The DNA of the CDR3 is TGTGCCAGCAGTTACGGCCAGGGTGGCGAAAAACTGTTTTTT.

The J gene is TRBJ2-5, the V gene TRBV25-1, with 8 bases identical to TRBD1. This CDR3 comprises 15 residues. V shed 4 bases, J shed 5 bases, and the junction held 9 bases outside the gene matches. CDR1 and CDR2 from the germline V gene are MGHDK and SYGVNS. The CDR3 loop reads CASSGQGAPAETQYF. The CDR3 nucleotides read TGTGCCAGCAGTGGGCAGGGGGCGCCGGCTGAGACCCAGTACTTC.

The chain couples TRBV23-1 to TRBJ2-3, with D tentatively TRBD1 (6 bases). TRBV23-1 belongs to the ORF category, with a function that is uncertain. V was pared by 7 bases and J by 6 bases, with 23 bases between. The CDR3 has 16 residues. The CDR3 DNA reads as TGCGCCAGCATCCCTCCGGGACACAGGTACGGGGATACGCAGTATTTT. Protein product: CASIPPGHRYGDTQYF.

The table lists this clone with a few counts. CDR3 region: CASSSNRNQPQHF. The CDR3 nucleotides are TGTGCCAGCAGCAGCAATCGTAATCAGCCCCAGCATTTT. This chain joins TRBV11-2 and TRBJ1-5, with unresolved D. The CDR3 covers 13 residues. The germline CDR1 and CDR2 sequences are SGHAT and FQNNGV. Trimming stripped 5 bases from V and 4 bases from J, with 9 bases between.

The chain employs TRBV9 and TRBJ1-3, with D perhaps TRBD1 (5 bases). Germline V gene lookup returns CDR1 SGDLS and CDR2 YYNGEE. Trimming pared 0 bases from V and 5 bases from J, leaving 12 bases between. The CDR3 spans 15 residues. CDR3: CASSVVMGTRNTIYF. CDR3 nucleotides: TGTGCCAGCAGCGTAGTGATGGGGACTAGAAACACCATATATTTT.

V usage is TRBV12-3 or TRBV12-4 and J usage is TRBJ2-7; D is perhaps TRBD1 (6 bases). V lost 5 bases and J 5 bases, leaving 10 bases between the germline ends. This CDR3 comprises 12 residues. CDR3 in DNA: TGTGCCAGCAGTACCTACAGGGACGAGCAGTACTTC. Its translation: CASSTYRDEQYF.